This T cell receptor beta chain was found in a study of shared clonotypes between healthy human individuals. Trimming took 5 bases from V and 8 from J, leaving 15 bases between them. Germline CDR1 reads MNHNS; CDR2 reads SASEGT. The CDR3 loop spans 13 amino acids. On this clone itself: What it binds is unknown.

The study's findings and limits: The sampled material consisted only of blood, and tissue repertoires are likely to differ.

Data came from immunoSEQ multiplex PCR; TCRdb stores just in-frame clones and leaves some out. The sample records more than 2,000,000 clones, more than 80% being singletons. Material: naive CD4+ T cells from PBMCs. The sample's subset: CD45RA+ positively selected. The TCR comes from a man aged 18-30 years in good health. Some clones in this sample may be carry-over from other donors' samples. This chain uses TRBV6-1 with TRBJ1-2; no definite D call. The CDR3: CASSLGPYTGYTF. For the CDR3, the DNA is TGTGCCAGCAGTTTAGGACCCTACACCGGCTACACCTTC.